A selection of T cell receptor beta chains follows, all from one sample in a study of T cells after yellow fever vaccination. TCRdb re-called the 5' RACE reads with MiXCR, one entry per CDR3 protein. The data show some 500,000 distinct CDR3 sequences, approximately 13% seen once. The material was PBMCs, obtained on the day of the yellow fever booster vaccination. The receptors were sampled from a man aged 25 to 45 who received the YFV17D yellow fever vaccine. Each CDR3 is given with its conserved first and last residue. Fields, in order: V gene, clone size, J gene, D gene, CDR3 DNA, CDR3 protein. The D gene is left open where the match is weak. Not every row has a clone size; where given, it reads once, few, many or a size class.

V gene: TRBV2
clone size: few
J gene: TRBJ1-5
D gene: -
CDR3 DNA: TGTGCCAGCAGTTACATGTATCAGCCCCAGCATTTT
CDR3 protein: CASSYMYQPQHF

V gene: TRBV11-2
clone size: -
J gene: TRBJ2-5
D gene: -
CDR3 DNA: TGTGCCAGCAGCACCGGCCTGAGGGGAGGAGGGCAAGAGACCCAGTACTTC
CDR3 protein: CASSTGLRGGGQETQYF

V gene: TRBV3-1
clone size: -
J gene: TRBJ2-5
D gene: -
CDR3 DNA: TGTGCCAGCATCCGGACACACTCCTCGTGGGAGACCCAGTACTTC
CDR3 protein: CASIRTHSSWETQYF

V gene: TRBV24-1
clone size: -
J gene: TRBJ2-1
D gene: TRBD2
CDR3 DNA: TGTGCCACCAGTGACCCCGGGACTAGCGGGAGAAAGGATGAGCAGTTCTTC
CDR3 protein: CATSDPGTSGRKDEQFF

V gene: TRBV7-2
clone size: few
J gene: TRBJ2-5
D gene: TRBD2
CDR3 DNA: TGTGCCAGCAGCTTAGCTCCCGGGACTAGCGGGACGATCGAGACCCAGTACTTC
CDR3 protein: CASSLAPGTSGTIETQYF

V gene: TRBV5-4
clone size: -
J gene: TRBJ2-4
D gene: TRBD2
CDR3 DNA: TGTGCCAGCAGCTCCTCGGGACTAGCGGGTTGGAGTTTTCAGTACTTC
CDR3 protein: CASSSSGLAGWSFQYF

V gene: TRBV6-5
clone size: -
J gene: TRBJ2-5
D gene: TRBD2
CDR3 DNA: TGTGCCAGCAGTTACCTGCCAACGAAGCCTAGCGGTGACCAAGAGACCCAGTACTTC
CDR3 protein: CASSYLPTKPSGDQETQYF

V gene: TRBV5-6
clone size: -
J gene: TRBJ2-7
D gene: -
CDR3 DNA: TGTGCCAGCAGCTTTAAGGGGAGAGCCTACGAGCAGTACTTC
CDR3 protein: CASSFKGRAYEQYF

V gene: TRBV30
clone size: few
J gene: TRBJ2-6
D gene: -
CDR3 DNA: TGTGCCTGGAGTGTTCTGAAGGCCGGCTCTGGGGCCAACGTCCTGACTTTC
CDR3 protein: CAWSVLKAGSGANVLTF

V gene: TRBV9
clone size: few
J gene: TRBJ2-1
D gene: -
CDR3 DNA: TGTGCCAGCAGCGTAGAGCTATCGTCCTACAATGAGCAGTTCTTC
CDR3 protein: CASSVELSSYNEQFF

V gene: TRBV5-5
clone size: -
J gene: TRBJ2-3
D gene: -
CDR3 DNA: TGTGCCAGCAGCAATCTGTCCCCGGATACGCAGTATTTT
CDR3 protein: CASSNLSPDTQYF

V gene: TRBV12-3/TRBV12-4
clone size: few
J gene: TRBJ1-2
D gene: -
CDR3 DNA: TGTGCCAGCAGTTTCGAGGGAAACTATGGCTACACCTTC
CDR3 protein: CASSFEGNYGYTF

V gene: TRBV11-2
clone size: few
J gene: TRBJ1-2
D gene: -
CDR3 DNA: TGTGCCAGCAGCCCACGGGGGAGCTATGGCTACACCTTC
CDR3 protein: CASSPRGSYGYTF

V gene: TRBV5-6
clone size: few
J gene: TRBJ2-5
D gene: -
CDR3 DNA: TGTGCCAGCAGCTCCAACGGAGAGACCCAGTACTTC
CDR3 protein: CASSSNGETQYF

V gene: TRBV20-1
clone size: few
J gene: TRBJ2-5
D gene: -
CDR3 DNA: TGCAGTGCTCTTAGCGGCCAAGAGACCCAGTACTTC
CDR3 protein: CSALSGQETQYF

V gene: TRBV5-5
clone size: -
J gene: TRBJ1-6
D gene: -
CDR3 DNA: TGTGCCAGCAGCCCACCGTGGGTCCGCTCACCCCTCCACTTT
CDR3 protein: CASSPPWVRSPLHF

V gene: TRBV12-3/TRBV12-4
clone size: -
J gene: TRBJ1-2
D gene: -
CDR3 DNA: TGTGCCAGCAGTTTCAACAGGGTGTATGGCTACACCTTC
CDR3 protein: CASSFNRVYGYTF

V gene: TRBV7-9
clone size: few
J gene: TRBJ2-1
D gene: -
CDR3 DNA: TGTGCCAGCAGTTCCTCCTTTGACGGGAGTACGGGGAATGAGCAGTTCTTC
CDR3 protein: CASSSSFDGSTGNEQFF

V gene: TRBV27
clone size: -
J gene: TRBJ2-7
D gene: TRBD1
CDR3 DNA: TGTGCCAGCAGCTCATACCCCGAGTTTGGTGACAGGGGCTACGAGCAGTACTTC
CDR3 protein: CASSSYPEFGDRGYEQYF